This T cell receptor (beta chain) was found in a study of shared clonotypes between healthy human individuals. Whole-study results and caveats: It was observed that approximately 5% of naive CD4 clonotypes were shared across a handful of donors. Only blood was sampled, and tissue TCR repertoires likely differ from blood ones.

Germline V gene data show CDR1 as SGHDT and CDR2 as YYEEEE. Trimming cost V 1 base and J 6 bases, with 4 bases left between them. This CDR3 is 11 amino acids long. Per the original methods: There were no quality scores in the junction-only immunoSEQ sequences, so filtering differed. TCRdb's copy holds only in-frame clones and misses some; the assay was immunoSEQ multiplex PCR. The DNA gave D and trimming, while V, J and clone size come from that table. The data hold 950,000 to 1,100,000 clones, with 75% observed a single time. CD4+ cell separation produced CD45RA+ naive and CD45RA-negative memory subsets. Of note for this clone: Its antigen is still unknown.

This rearrangement joins TRBV5-6 to TRBJ1-2; D ambiguous. The material sequenced was memory CD4+ T cells sorted from blood. Subset denoted: CD45RA-negative fraction. The source of this sequence is a man aged 18 to 29 in good health. CDR3: CASSLSHGYTF. CDR3 nucleotide sequence: TGTGCCAGCAGCTTGTCACATGGCTACACCTTC.